This T cell receptor beta chain was sequenced for a study of blood T cell repertoires in COVID-19. For the study at large: Either two negative PCRs, clearance, or symptom resolution qualified Cohort 3 donors as recovered. Samples of COVID-19 (acute and convalescent) were obtained from the United States, Italy and Spain.

Generated by immunoSEQ multiplex PCR, the TCRdb table keeps only in-frame clones and is missing some. The data hold 250,000 to 350,000 clones, with around nine tenths observed a single time. This clone appeared a single time. The CDR3 sequence is 13 residues long. V lost 3 bases and J 5 bases, leaving 8 bases between the germline ends. Assignments of participants to cohorts depended upon their own reported clinical history. Sequencing used PBMCs or T cells enriched from blood (not recorded which). The V and J genes are TRBV12-3 or TRBV12-4 and TRBJ1-5; D ambiguous. This receptor was obtained from a woman aged 60 to 75 in a cohort exposed to, infected with or recovered from COVID-19 (not recorded which). The CDR3 DNA reads as TGTGCCAGCAGTTTTCCTGGAGATCAGCCCCAGCATTTT. Protein product: CASSFPGDQPQHF.